This T cell receptor beta chain comes out of a study of response to subunit inactivated influenza vaccine. J lost 2 bases, V lost 3 bases, and 6 bases had no gene match. CDR1 is LNHDA, CDR2 SQIVND, per germline (reference sequence). The CDR3 consists of 16 residues. TCRdb re-derived calls from the RT-PCR reads in MiXCR, one entry per CDR3 protein. This table holds more than 450,000 distinct CDR3 sequences, about 10% found once. As regards this clonotype: Its target is unknown.

The study's findings and limits: With each seasonal influenza vaccination, the authors suggested, few new T cells are recruited.

Sequenced here: PBMCs from blood, sampled on the day of vaccination. The receptor was isolated from a man aged 45-65 years who received an inactivated influenza vaccine. The chain uses TRBV19 and TRBJ2-7, with 11 bases that match TRBD1. CDR3 in amino acids: CASSISPGQGAYEQYF. The CDR3 DNA is TGTGCCAGTAGTATTTCCCCGGGACAGGGGGCCTACGAGCAGTACTTC.